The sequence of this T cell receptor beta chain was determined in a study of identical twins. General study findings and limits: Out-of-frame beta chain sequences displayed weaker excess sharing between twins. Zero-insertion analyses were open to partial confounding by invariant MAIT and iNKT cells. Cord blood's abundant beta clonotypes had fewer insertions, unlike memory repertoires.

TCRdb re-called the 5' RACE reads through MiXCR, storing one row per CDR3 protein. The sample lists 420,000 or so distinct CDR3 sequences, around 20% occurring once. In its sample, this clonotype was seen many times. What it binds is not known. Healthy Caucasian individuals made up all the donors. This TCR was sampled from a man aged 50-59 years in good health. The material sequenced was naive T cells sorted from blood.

In DNA form, the CDR3 reads TGCAGCGTGGCCCTAGGGGCAGGGGAAGGCTACACCTTC. Its translation: CSVALGAGEGYTF. The chain carries TRBV29-1 and TRBJ1-2, with D perhaps TRBD1 (6 bases). CDR3 length: 13 amino acids. The V gene lost 6 bases and the J gene lost 8 bases, with 19 bases spanning the gap. Germline V gene data show CDR1 as SQVTM and CDR2 as ANQGSEA.